A single sample is the source of the 15 T cell receptor beta chains below, sequenced in a study of cytomegalovirus exposure and HLA in healthy donors. PCR primers comprised 60 Vbeta and 13 Jbeta primers. The protocol was immunoSEQ multiplex PCR, while the TCRdb copy is restricted to in-frame clones and leaves out a portion. This table holds 150,000 to 200,000 clones, around 81% found once. Material for sequencing was PBMCs. The source is a woman in her forties in good health and CMV-seronegative.

V usage is TRBV15 and J usage is TRBJ2-1, with 15 bases matching TRBD2. Germline V gene data show CDR1 as LNHNV and CDR2 as YYDKDF (reference sequence). J gave up 7 bases and V 1 base, and 11 bases lay outside the gene matches. This CDR3 has 19 amino acids. This CDR3 is CATSRGTSGRAGVKNEQFF. The DNA of the CDR3 is TGTGCCACCAGCAGAGGGACTAGCGGGAGGGCCGGGGTAAAGAATGAGCAGTTCTTC.

The rearrangement joins TRBV9 to TRBJ2-1, with 7 positions matching TRBD2. This CDR3 spans 17 amino acids. The trim removed 0 bases at V and 0 bases at J, leaving 6 bases unmatched. Per the germline V gene, CDR1 is SGDLS and CDR2 is YYNGEE. The chain's CDR3 is CASSVGAGTRSYNEQFF. CDR3 nucleotide sequence: TGTGCCAGCAGCGTAGGAGCGGGGACCCGCTCCTACAATGAGCAGTTCTTC.

J is TRBJ1-1 and V is TRBV18; D remains unclear. Trimming shortened V by 3 bases and J by 4 bases, and 9 bases separated the two germline ends. This CDR3 region has 13 residues. Germline CDR1 KGHSH, CDR2 LQKENI. The CDR3 region is CASSPISGTEAFF. In DNA, the CDR3 is TGTGCCAGCTCACCGATTTCGGGCACTGAAGCTTTCTTT.

This clone came up once. The chain employs TRBV25-1 and TRBJ2-3; 15 bases align to TRBD2. The CDR3 totals 15 residues. Per the germline V gene, CDR1 is MGHDK and CDR2 is SYGVNS. J gave up 8 bases and V 4 bases, and 4 bases lay outside the gene matches. CDR3 DNA sequence: TGTGCCAGCAGTGGGGGGGGACTAGCGGGAGGTACGCAGTATTTT. It codes for CASSGGGLAGGTQYF.

The J gene is TRBJ2-7, the V gene TRBV19; 8 bases are shared with TRBD1. The CDR3 extends over 11 amino acids. CDR1 LNHDA and CDR2 SQIVND come from the germline V gene (reference sequence). J was trimmed by 7 bases and V by 9 bases; bases with no gene match: 5. The CDR3 DNA sequence: TGTGCCAGCCTGGACAGGGAGGAGCAGTACTTC. Translated: CASLDREEQYF.

This clone appeared a few times. The chain uses TRBV5-6 and TRBJ2-7; D perhaps matches TRBD2 (6 bases). The germline gives CDR1 SGHDT, CDR2 YYEEEE. The V and J ends lost 4 bases and 1 base respectively, with 9 bases between them. CDR3 length: 13 amino acids. The CDR3 DNA follows: TGTGCCAGCAGCGGGACTTTATCCTACGAGCAGTACTTC. Residues: CASSGTLSYEQYF.

V and J are TRBV5-1 and TRBJ2-1; perhaps TRBD2 as D (6 bases). This CDR3 has 17 residues. V shed 2 bases and J shed 6 bases, with 21 bases lying between them. Looked up from germline, CDR1 is SGHRS and CDR2 is YFSETQ. CDR3: CASSLGTSTYTGNEQFF. The CDR3 DNA sequence: TGCGCCAGCAGCTTAGGGACTTCCACTTACACAGGCAATGAGCAGTTCTTC.

This clone was seen more than once but under ten times. In nucleotides, the CDR3 is TGTGCCAGCAATTTCGGACAGGGAAGAGTGGTTGGGGCCAACGTCCTGACTTTC. Translation: CASNFGQGRVVGANVLTF. The V call is TRBV27, the J call TRBJ2-6, with 8 nucleotides matching TRBD1. This CDR3 contains 18 residues. V gave up 7 bases and J gave up 3 bases; unmatched junction bases: 14. CDR1 and CDR2 from the germline V gene are MNHEY and SMNVEV (reference sequence).

This clone appeared a single time. This chain joins TRBV5-1 and TRBJ2-1, with TRBD2 matching over 8 bases. CDR1 is SGHRS and CDR2 is YFSETQ in the germline V gene. The V and J ends lost 0 bases and 6 bases, in that order; junction bases with no gene match: 2. CDR3 size: 14 residues. In DNA form, the CDR3 reads TGCGCCAGCAGCTTGGAGGGGACTAGCAATGAGCAGTTCTTC. The encoded protein is CASSLEGTSNEQFF.

This rearrangement joins TRBV28 to TRBJ1-1; 8 positions match TRBD1. The CDR3 runs to 14 residues. Germline assignment: CDR1 MDHEN and CDR2 SYDVKM. V shed 5 bases and J 8 bases; nucleotides not matched to a gene: 10. The DNA for the CDR3 is TGTGCCAGCAGTGGGACAGGCAAAGAAGGAGAAGCTTTCTTT. Translation gives CASSGTGKEGEAFF.

The chain recombines TRBV2 with TRBJ2-5, with a weak D call TRBD1 (6 bases). CDR1 is SNHLY, CDR2 FYNNEI, per germline. Trimming removed 8 bases at V and 2 bases at J, with 15 bases between. This CDR3 is built from 14 residues. The DNA of the CDR3 is TGTGCCAGCCTCTTGGCCCAGGGGCAAGAGACCCAGTACTTC. Protein product: CASLLAQGQETQYF.

The rearrangement joins TRBV6-5 to TRBJ1-4, with a weak D call TRBD1 (5 bases). This CDR3 has 14 residues. V was trimmed by 2 bases and J by 8 bases, leaving 12 bases between them. From germline, CDR1 is MNHEY and CDR2 SVGAGI. The CDR3 loop is CASSYGAGPEKLFF. The CDR3 DNA reads as TGTGCCAGCAGTTACGGAGCAGGGCCCGAAAAACTGTTTTTT.

The V and J genes are TRBV6-1 and TRBJ1-2, with 10 bases lining up with TRBD1. The germline V gene encodes CDR1 MNHNS and CDR2 SASEGT. V lost 3 bases, J lost 2 bases, and 6 bases stayed unmatched. This CDR3 is 16 amino acids long. The CDR3 sequence is CASSDWTGGINYGYTF. As DNA, the CDR3 is TGTGCCAGCAGTGACTGGACAGGGGGAATAAACTATGGCTACACCTTC.

J is TRBJ1-2 and V is TRBV5-4, with a tentative D call TRBD1 (5 bases). V was cut by 0 bases and J by 7 bases, with 13 bases left in between. Germline-derived CDR1 and CDR2 are SGHNT and YYREEE (reference sequence). CDR3 size: 14 residues. CDR3 protein: CASSLEGQYGGYTF. In nucleotides, the CDR3 is TGTGCCAGCAGCTTGGAGGGGCAGTATGGTGGCTACACCTTC.

The J gene is TRBJ1-1, the V gene TRBV19; D possibly corresponds to TRBD1 (5 bases). The CDR3 is 13 residues long. The ends were cut back, 8 bases at V and 7 bases at J, with 17 bases in the middle. The germline V gene encodes CDR1 LNHDA and CDR2 SQIVND (reference sequence). CDR3 sequence: CASSFQGGGEAFF. The CDR3 DNA sequence: TGTGCCAGTTCCTTTCAGGGTGGTGGTGAAGCTTTCTTT.